Below, 18 T cell receptor beta chains from the same sample are listed, as sequenced in a study of T cells after yellow fever vaccination. MiXCR, applied by TCRdb to the 5' RACE reads, yields one record per CDR3 protein. The sample has under 400,000 distinct CDR3 sequences; around an eighth are singletons. The sequencing here drew on CD4+ T cells sorted from PBMCs, taken 15 days after the yellow fever booster vaccination. The receptors originated from a man aged 18 to 29 who received the YFV17D yellow fever vaccine.

The chain is built from TRBV10-3 and TRBJ1-1; no reliable D call. Deletions cut 3 bases from V and 0 bases from J, with 14 bases between. The CDR3 runs to 16 residues. Per the germline V gene, CDR1 is ENHRY and CDR2 is SYGVKD. Here the CDR3 reads CAISDSKGRMNTEAFF. CDR3 bases: TGTGCCATCAGTGACTCGAAGGGCAGGATGAACACTGAAGCTTTCTTT.

This clonotype was observed a handful of times. The chain couples TRBV7-2 to TRBJ2-5; 10 bases map to TRBD1. From germline, CDR1 is SGHTA and CDR2 FQGNSA. The CDR3 is made up of 14 amino acids. V lost 5 bases, J lost 5 bases, and 5 bases stayed unmatched. CDR3 in DNA: TGTGCCAGCAGCCCAGGGACAGGGGTCGAGACCCAGTACTTC. This codes for CASSPGTGVETQYF.

The chain carries TRBV6-4 and TRBJ1-1, with 7 bases lining up with TRBD1. Germline V gives CDR1 MRHNA, CDR2 SNTAGT. There are 14 residues in the CDR3. With 2 bases clipped from V and 5 bases from J, the junction kept 5 bases outside the gene matches. CDR3 residues: CASSDRGQGTEAFF. The CDR3 DNA reads TGTGCCAGCAGTGACAGGGGGCAAGGAACTGAAGCTTTCTTT.

In its sample, this clonotype was seen a few times. This chain uses TRBV25-1 with TRBJ2-5; D uncertain. The CDR3 sequence is 11 residues long. V was cut by 7 bases and J by 5 bases, with 8 bases left in between. Germline-derived CDR1 and CDR2 are MGHDK and SYGVNS. CDR3 in amino acids: CASILRETQYF. The CDR3 nucleotides read TGTGCCAGCATCCTACGGGAGACCCAGTACTTC.

V is TRBV4-3 and J is TRBJ2-1, with 10 bases aligning to TRBD1. From germline, CDR1 is LGHNA and CDR2 YSLEER. The CDR3 sequence is 21 residues long. V lost 0 bases to trimming and J lost 0 bases; unmatched junction nucleotides: 14. CDR3 amino acids: CASSQEPSWGQGFSSYNEQFF. In DNA form, the CDR3 reads TGCGCCAGCAGCCAAGAACCGTCTTGGGGACAGGGGTTTAGCTCCTACAATGAGCAGTTCTTC.

This chain joins TRBV10-3 and TRBJ1-2; perhaps TRBD1 as D (6 bases). Germline loops: CDR1 ENHRY, CDR2 SYGVKD. V shed 6 bases and J shed 7 bases, with 24 bases lying between them. The CDR3 contains 16 residues. The CDR3 region is CAISPTGGQTSPGYTF. CDR3 DNA sequence: TGTGCCATCAGCCCTACGGGGGGACAAACCTCCCCTGGCTACACCTTC.

V is TRBV6-2 or TRBV6-3 and J is TRBJ1-1; D is undetermined. The CDR3 has 13 residues. V was cut by 2 bases and J by 5 bases, with 9 bases left in between. Germline assignment: CDR1 MNHEY and CDR2 SVGEGT. DNA of the CDR3: TGTGCCAGCAGTTACGCTTACGGGACTGAAGCTTTCTTT. Encoded protein: CASSYAYGTEAFF.

This clonotype has a count of ten or more. The chain uses TRBV12-3 or TRBV12-4 and TRBJ2-3; no firm D call. V was shortened by 6 bases and J by 6 bases, with 7 bases between the two germline ends. This CDR3 is built from 11 residues. The CDR3 bases are TGTGCCAGCAGCCTTTTTGATACGCAGTATTTT. This sequence encodes CASSLFDTQYF.

In this sample, this clonotype turned up a few times. The V call is TRBV11-2, the J call TRBJ2-5; TRBD2 aligns across 8 bases. Germline assignment: CDR1 SGHAT and CDR2 FQNNGV. The ends lost 3 bases at V and 1 base at J; junction bases unmatched: 7. CDR3 length: 16 amino acids. The CDR3, as DNA: TGTGCCAGCAGCTTTATGGTAGCGGGGCGCCAAGAGACCCAGTACTTC. Translating it yields CASSFMVAGRQETQYF.

This clonotype was detected a few times. This chain links TRBV20-1 with TRBJ2-5; 9 positions agree with TRBD2. Germline CDR1 is DFQATT and CDR2 is SNEGSKA (reference sequence). Trimming removed 2 bases from V and 2 bases from J; junction bases left unmatched: 6. The CDR3 runs to 15 residues. The CDR3 DNA follows: TGCAGTGCTAGAAAGGGTCTAGCGGGGCAAGAGACCCAGTACTTC. This translates into CSARKGLAGQETQYF.

As DNA, the CDR3 is TGCGCCAGCAGCTTGGAGGGTTTCGGGGAGCTGTTTTTT. Translation gives CASSLEGFGELFF. This rearrangement joins TRBV5-1 to TRBJ2-2, with D uncertain. In germline, CDR1 is SGHRS, CDR2 YFSETQ. The CDR3 runs to 13 residues. Trimming left V 0 bases short and J 7 bases short, with 7 bases between.

This sequence joins TRBV5-6 and TRBJ2-3; D gene unclear. Germline V gives CDR1 SGHDT, CDR2 YYEEEE. V was clipped by 2 bases and J by 4 bases, with 11 bases between them. The CDR3 totals 14 residues. CDR3 DNA: TGTGCCAGCAGCTTCAATCAGCGCGCAGATACGCAGTATTTT. This sequence encodes CASSFNQRADTQYF.

The rearrangement links TRBV6-2 or TRBV6-3 to TRBJ2-7; 7 bases are a match to TRBD2. The germline gives CDR1 MNHEY, CDR2 SVGEGT. Trimming at V came to 5 bases and at J to 2 bases, leaving 6 bases not matched to a gene. CDR3 length: 14 residues. CDR3 in DNA: TGTGCCAGCAGTGGGACGGGAGGTGCCTACGAGCAGTACGTC. Encoded protein: CASSGTGGAYEQYV.

This clonotype was observed at least ten times. V and J are TRBV2 and TRBJ2-3; 7 nucleotides match TRBD2. The CDR3 has 14 amino acids. Germline CDR1 reads SNHLY; CDR2 reads FYNNEI. CDR3: CADNERGSTDTQYF. CDR3 coding DNA: TGTGCAGACAATGAGCGGGGAAGCACAGATACGCAGTATTTT.

The chain recombines TRBV9 with TRBJ2-5; 8 bases are shared with TRBD2. The CDR3 is 16 amino acids. The V gene's germline CDR1 is SGDLS and CDR2 YYNGEE. V lost 4 bases to trimming and J lost 5 bases; unmatched junction nucleotides: 13. The CDR3 sequence: CASSPPSGGRRETQYF. The CDR3 coding sequence is TGTGCCAGCAGCCCCCCCTCGGGGGGGCGCAGGGAGACCCAGTACTTC.

The rearrangement uses TRBV20-1 and TRBJ2-3; no definite D call. From germline, CDR1 is DFQATT and CDR2 SNEGSKA (reference sequence). The CDR3 is 15 residues long. V lost 1 base, J lost 4 bases, and 15 bases lay in between. CDR3 sequence: CSARAPHKFADTQYF. The CDR3 DNA is TGCAGTGCTAGAGCTCCCCACAAGTTTGCAGATACGCAGTATTTT.

This clonotype was recorded many times. The V and J genes are TRBV9 and TRBJ2-5; no clear D. The ends were cut back, 2 bases at V and 2 bases at J, with 7 bases in the middle. Germline values: CDR1 SGDLS, CDR2 YYNGEE. The CDR3 runs 13 residues. This chain's CDR3 is CASSVSNQETQYF. The CDR3 DNA reads TGTGCCAGCAGCGTGTCAAATCAAGAGACCCAGTACTTC.

This clonotype turned up a few times. The chain uses TRBV7-8 and TRBJ2-1, with a possible D match to TRBD2 (5 bases). CDR1 and CDR2 from the germline V gene are SGHVS and FQNEAQ. The CDR3 loop spans 15 amino acids. Trimming removed 5 bases at V and 10 bases at J, with 21 bases between. The CDR3 nucleotides are TGTGCCAGCAGCCCCCGCGTGGGGAGACAAATGGAGCAGTTCTTC. It yields the protein CASSPRVGRQMEQFF.